The text below deals with one T cell receptor (beta chain). What it binds is not known. TCRdb reprocessed the 5' RACE reads with MiXCR, giving one entry per CDR3 protein. In the table there are around 410,000 distinct CDR3 sequences, 20% to 30% of which are singletons. The CDR3 is 13 amino acids. V shed 3 bases, J shed 0 bases, and the junction held 2 bases outside the gene matches. Germline V gives CDR1 DFQATT, CDR2 SNEGSKA (reference sequence). This sample is part of a study of T-cell memory formation after mild COVID-19. Across the study: TCR clusters were largely donor specific.

General study results and limits: The authors did not confirm SARS-CoV-2 specificity of second-wave clones peaking day 37. The study found balanced CD4/CD8 in clones contracting day 15 to 85 and a CD4+ lean in later expanders. Pre-infection memory showed some responding clones, and this suggested that cross-reactive memory joined.

The sequence came from an adult woman who had mild COVID-19 (a few samples of this study predate the infection). Cell type and time point are not known. This sequence joins TRBV20-1 and TRBJ2-7, with TRBD1 matching 7 bases. The source material was PBMCs or a T cell subset sorted from them (not recorded which). The CDR3 spells CSASGQVSYEQYF. CDR3 sequence (DNA): TGCAGTGCTAGCGGACAGGTCTCCTACGAGCAGTACTTC.